This TCR beta chain was sequenced in a study of blood T cell repertoires in COVID-19. Germline CDR1 is LNHDA and CDR2 is SQIVND (reference sequence). With 6 bases clipped from V and 7 bases from J, the junction kept 11 bases outside the gene matches. The CDR3 is made up of 15 amino acids. Profiled with immunoSEQ multiplex PCR; TCRdb holds only in-frame clones, not every one. The sample lists 150,000 to 200,000 clones, 80% occurring once. This receptor was identified in a man aged 65-85 years with active or convalescent COVID-19. The sequenced material came from peripheral blood. V and J are TRBV19 and TRBJ1-4; 7 nucleotides align to TRBD1. DNA for the CDR3: TGTGCCAGTAGCCCCGGACAGGCTCTTTTTGAAAAACTGTTTTTT. Translating gives CASSPGQALFEKLFF.